The 6 T cell receptor beta chains below were found in one sample sequenced in a study of CD8 T cells in Susac syndrome. An amount of RNA that ranged from roughly 0.45 to 1 ug was reverse transcribed with random hexamers. TCRdb fed the immunoSEQ multiplex PCR reads into MiXCR, producing one record per CDR3 protein. The sample lists roughly 150,000 distinct CDR3 sequences; roughly 95% were seen once. Sequenced material: CD8+ T cells from PBMCs. The receptor source for this set is a human donor with multiple sclerosis.

The rearrangement links TRBV3-1 to TRBJ1-2; D is unclear. CDR1 is LGHDT, CDR2 YNNKEL, per germline (reference sequence). V was clipped by 1 base and J by 4 bases, with 10 bases between them. The CDR3 is 14 amino acids. CDR3 DNA: TGTGCCAGCAGCCAAGCGCGGCAGCTCTATGGCTACACCTTC. It is translated as CASSQARQLYGYTF.

The genes are TRBV30 and TRBJ2-7, with D perhaps TRBD2 (6 bases). Germline values: CDR1 GTSNPN, CDR2 SVGIG (reference sequence). CDR3 length equals 17 residues. The V gene lost 3 bases and the J gene lost 2 bases, with 23 bases spanning the gap. The CDR3 spells CAWSPRIDRGATYEQYV. The CDR3 region has the DNA TGTGCCTGGAGCCCCCGGATTGATCGCGGGGCCACCTACGAGCAGTACGTC.

The chain is built from TRBV4-1 and TRBJ2-1; weak D call: TRBD1 (5 bases). The V end lost 0 bases, the J end lost 8 bases, and 14 bases lay between the germline ends. Looked up from germline, CDR1 is MGHRA and CDR2 is YSYEKL. The CDR3 runs 15 residues. The chain's CDR3 is CASSQEALRGDEQFF. The CDR3 DNA reads as TGCGCCAGCAGCCAAGAAGCCTTAAGGGGCGATGAGCAGTTCTTC.

CDR3 DNA sequence: TGCAGTGCTGGGGGATTTGAGAATCAGCCCCAGCATTTT. Its translation: CSAGGFENQPQHF. This chain connects TRBV20-1 to TRBJ1-5; perhaps TRBD1 as D (5 bases). CDR3 length: 13 amino acids. The V and J ends lost 5 bases and 4 bases respectively, with 12 bases between them. In germline, CDR1 is DFQATT, CDR2 SNEGSKA (reference sequence).

The chain has TRBV23-1 and TRBJ2-1, with no clear D. TRBV23-1 is sorted into the ORF group, with uncertain function. The CDR3 consists of 16 residues. Trimming stripped 3 bases from V and 4 bases from J, with 16 bases between. The CDR3 spells CASSHLHPYNYNEQFF. The CDR3, as DNA: TGCGCCAGCAGTCACCTCCATCCTTACAATTACAATGAGCAGTTCTTC.

Only one count was recorded for this clonotype. The chain is built from TRBV29-1 and TRBJ2-7; D remains unclear. The germline gives CDR1 SQVTM, CDR2 ANQGSEA. There are 10 residues in the CDR3. V was cut by 6 bases and J by 3 bases, with 6 bases left in between. CDR3 sequence reads: CSVLIYEQYF. CDR3 DNA: TGCAGCGTCCTTATCTACGAGCAGTACTTC.